Shown below are 19 T cell receptor beta chains from a single sample sequenced in a study of metastatic and nonmetastatic thyroid tumors. Nobody among the patients had been given any treatment before thyroid surgery. MiXCR re-clonotyped the PCR reads for TCRdb. This sample carries tens of thousands of clones, about a sixth of them seen once, and the ten largest clones take over 9%. Sequenced sample: blood. The receptors derive from a male donor with papillary thyroid cancer or a benign thyroid nodule (not recorded which). Some clones in this sample may be carry-over from other donors' samples.

This clone was seen repeatedly, ten times or more. This chain uses TRBV9 with TRBJ2-2, with 11 bases matching TRBD2. Germline CDR1 SGDLS, CDR2 YYNGEE. The CDR3 contains 19 residues. With 1 base clipped from V and 1 base from J, the junction kept 9 bases outside the gene matches. As DNA, the CDR3 is TGTGCCAGCAGCGTAAGGGACCTGACTAGCGGGGTGAACACCGGGGAGCTGTTTTTT. It codes for CASSVRDLTSGVNTGELFF.

This clone occurred a few times. This could be a read error, since a much larger clone is one nucleotide away. Other DNA sequences within the sample encode an identical CDR3. J is TRBJ1-6 and V is TRBV20-1, with 11 nucleotides matching TRBD1. Per the germline V gene, CDR1 is DFQATT and CDR2 is SNEGSKA (reference sequence). This CDR3 spans 14 amino acids. Written as DNA, the CDR3 is TGCAGTGCTCCAGGGACAGGGGGAAGCTCACCTCTCCACTTT. This translates into CSAPGTGGSSPLHF.

Concerning this clone: One junction end disagrees with the germline gene, perhaps due to a read error. V gene TRBV5-1 combines with J gene TRBJ1-2; a weak D match, TRBD1 (5 bases). The CDR3 totals 12 residues. Looked up from germline, CDR1 is SGHRS and CDR2 is YFSETQ. The CDR3 protein is CASSRDRRGYTF. In DNA, the CDR3 is TGTGCCAGCAGCCGGGACCGGAGGGGCTACACCTTC.

This clone was seen repeatedly, ten times or more. The chain combines TRBV7-8 with TRBJ2-1, with a tentative D call TRBD2 (6 bases). In germline, CDR1 is SGHVS, CDR2 FQNEAQ. The germline V and J ends were trimmed by 5 bases and 7 bases, with 15 bases remaining between them. CDR3 size: 14 residues. The CDR3 loop is CASSRYAGNNEQFF. The CDR3 nucleotides are TGTGCCAGCAGCCGTTACGCGGGGAATAATGAGCAGTTCTTC.

A word on this clone: Possible read error: a much larger clone is one base away. The chain has TRBV9 and TRBJ2-5; D is perhaps TRBD2 (5 bases). Germline assignment: CDR1 SGDLS and CDR2 YYNGEE. CDR3 length: 13 residues. The CDR3: CASRVDGVQTQYF. CDR3 sequence (DNA): TGTGCCAGCAGGGTAGACGGGGTCCAGACCCAGTACTTC.

Note on this clone: A read error is possible here, since a much larger clone lies one base away. Other DNA sequences of this sample code for an identical CDR3. The chain uses TRBV7-3 and TRBJ1-2, with D possibly matching TRBD1 (5 bases). In germline, CDR1 is SGHTA, CDR2 FQGTGA. V lost 5 bases to trimming and J lost 6 bases, with 16 bases between them. This CDR3 contains 14 residues. The CDR3 DNA sequence: TGTGCCAGCAGCGAGGGGCAAAGCCCCGATGGCTACACCTTC. Protein: CASSEGQSPDGYTF.

Many counts were recorded for this clone. The rearrangement joins TRBV27 to TRBJ1-1, with unresolved D. CDR1 is MNHEY and CDR2 is SMNVEV in the germline V gene (reference sequence). This CDR3 region has 18 residues. Deletions cut 3 bases from V and 0 bases from J, with 20 bases between. The CDR3: CASSFARVARPMNTEAFF. The CDR3 DNA is TGTGCCAGCAGTTTTGCTCGTGTTGCCCGCCCCATGAACACTGAAGCTTTCTTT.

This clone has at least ten counts. In nucleotides, the CDR3 is TGTGCCAGCAGCCAGAGGGCGTTACTTTATGGCTACACCTTC. Translated, it gives CASSQRALLYGYTF. V and J are TRBV7-2 and TRBJ1-2; D remains ambiguous. Trimming left V 5 bases short and J 5 bases short, with 15 bases between. This CDR3 comprises 14 residues. Per germline, CDR1 SGHTA and CDR2 FQGNSA.

This clone was recorded a few times. This sequence joins TRBV5-1 and TRBJ2-7; D is perhaps TRBD1 (6 bases). The germline CDR1 and CDR2 sequences are SGHRS and YFSETQ. V lost 1 base and J 5 bases, leaving 10 bases between the germline ends. The CDR3 has 13 amino acids. CDR3 coding DNA: TGCGCCAGCAGCTTGACCTACAGGGACGAGCAGTACTTC. Translation: CASSLTYRDEQYF. Combining the CDR3 with reference TRBV5-1 and TRBJ2-7 gives the whole variable domain KAGVTQTPRYLIKTRGQQVTLSCSPISGHRSVSWYQQTPGQGLQFLFEYFSETQRNKGNFPGRFSGRQFSNSRSEMNVSTLELGDSALYLCASSLTYRDEQYFGPGTRLTVT.

On this clone: A much bigger clone sits one base away, suggesting this may be a read error. The chain has TRBV7-9 and TRBJ2-1; unclear D gene. The germline gives CDR1 SEHNR, CDR2 FQNEAQ (reference sequence). The CDR3 runs 12 residues. Trimming stripped 3 bases from V and 5 bases from J, with 5 bases between. The chain's CDR3 is CASSFIDNEQFF. The CDR3 DNA reads as TGTGCCAGCAGCTTCATAGACAATGAGCAGTTCTTC.

This clone was seen many times. This sequence joins TRBV12-3 or TRBV12-4 and TRBJ2-5, with 8 bases matching TRBD1. J lost 2 bases, V lost 6 bases, and 17 bases had no gene match. The CDR3 runs to 18 residues. Written as DNA, the CDR3 is TGTGCCAGCAGCTCCCTCCTCCATGGCAGGGGGCTTCAAGAGACCCAGTACTTC. This gives the protein CASSSLLHGRGLQETQYF.

This clone was counted many times. V and J are TRBV5-1 and TRBJ2-5; tentatively, D is TRBD2 (5 bases). The germline gives CDR1 SGHRS, CDR2 YFSETQ. CDR3 size: 17 residues. V was trimmed by 2 bases and J by 1 base, leaving 18 bases between them. CDR3: CASSFPRAGRTQETQYF. In DNA form, the CDR3 reads TGCGCCAGCAGCTTCCCCCGGGCGGGTAGGACCCAAGAGACCCAGTACTTC.

This clone came up many times. J is TRBJ2-2 and V is TRBV11-2; D not resolved. V lost 3 bases, J lost 8 bases, and 19 bases lay in between. The CDR3 runs to 16 residues. CDR1 SGHAT and CDR2 FQNNGV come from the germline V gene. The CDR3 DNA reads TGTGCCAGCAGCTTTGATGGGTTTTCGGCCTCGGGGGAGCTGTTTTTT. Translation gives CASSFDGFSASGELFF.

As for this clone: A much bigger clone sits one base away, suggesting this may be a read error. The sample carries other DNA sequences with the same CDR3. The chain joins TRBV18 to TRBJ1-3; tentative D call: TRBD1 (6 bases). CDR3 size: 15 residues. V shed 3 bases and J shed 7 bases, with 16 bases lying between them. Germline lookup yields CDR1 KGHSH and CDR2 LQKENI. CDR3 region: CASSPSDSPRNTIYF. The CDR3 DNA reads TGTGCCAGCTCACCTTCGGACAGCCCTAGGAACACCATATATTTT.

About this clone: Given a much more abundant clone one base away, this may be a read error. The chain employs TRBV20-1 and TRBJ2-7, with 11 nucleotides matching TRBD2. Trimming removed 0 bases from V and 7 bases from J; junction bases left unmatched: 8. The CDR3 extends over 15 amino acids. Germline CDR1 reads DFQATT; CDR2 reads SNEGSKA (reference sequence). CDR3 DNA sequence: TGCAGTGCTAGAGATATAGCGGGGGGGCACGGTGAGCAGTACTTC. Its protein product is CSARDIAGGHGEQYF.

There are many counts of this clone. The V and J genes are TRBV6-1 and TRBJ1-5; D might be TRBD1 (5 bases). The CDR3 covers 15 residues. V lost 5 bases and J lost 2, with 13 bases in between. Germline assignment: CDR1 MNHNS and CDR2 SASEGT. The CDR3 protein is CASSLEGSGNQPQHF. CDR3 bases: TGTGCCAGCAGTTTGGAGGGGTCGGGCAATCAGCCCCAGCATTTT.

This clone was found many times. The identical CDR3 is also encoded by other nucleotide sequences in the sample. This chain links TRBV11-1 with TRBJ2-1, with 10 bases aligning to TRBD2. CDR1 is SGHAT, CDR2 FQDESV, per germline (reference sequence). Trimming at V came to 7 bases and at J to 7 bases, leaving 10 bases not matched to a gene. This CDR3 has 15 amino acids. The CDR3 protein is CASTRELAGVNEQFF. In nucleotides, the CDR3 is TGTGCCAGCACCAGAGAGCTAGCGGGGGTTAATGAGCAGTTCTTC.

Concerning this clone itself: Compared with germline, one end of the junction differs, possibly owing to a read error. V is TRBV28 and J is TRBJ2-7; 9 bases fit TRBD1. CDR1 is MDHEN, CDR2 SYDVKM, per germline. This CDR3 comprises 16 residues. The CDR3 DNA is TGTGACAGCAGTTTACACACAGGGGGCGCGCACCCCGAGCAGTACTTC. Amino acid sequence: CDSSLHTGGAHPEQYF.

The sample holds many counts of this clone. The chain combines TRBV11-2 with TRBJ2-1; possibly TRBD1 or TRBD2 for D (5 bases each). Germline assignment: CDR1 SGHAT and CDR2 FQNNGV. With 5 bases removed from V and 7 bases from J, the gap between germline ends came to 21 bases. This CDR3 is built from 16 residues. CDR3 in DNA: TGTGCCAGCAGCCCAAGAGGGGCTAGCCCTTTGAATGAGCAGTTCTTC. Its translation: CASSPRGASPLNEQFF.